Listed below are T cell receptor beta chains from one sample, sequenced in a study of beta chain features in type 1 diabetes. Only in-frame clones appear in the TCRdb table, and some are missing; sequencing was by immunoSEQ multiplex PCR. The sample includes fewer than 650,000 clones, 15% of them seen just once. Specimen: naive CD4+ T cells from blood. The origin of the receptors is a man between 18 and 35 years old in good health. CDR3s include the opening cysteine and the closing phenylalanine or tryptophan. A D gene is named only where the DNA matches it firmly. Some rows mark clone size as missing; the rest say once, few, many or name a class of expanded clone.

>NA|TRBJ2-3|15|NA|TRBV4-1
TGCGCCAGCAGCCAAGAACTGGACAGCACAGATACGCAGTATTTT
CASSQELDSTDTQYF
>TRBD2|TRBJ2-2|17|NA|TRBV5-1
TGCGCCAGCAGCTTGGAGGGTCGGACTAGCAGATACGGGGAGCTGTTTTTT
CASSLEGRTSRYGELFF
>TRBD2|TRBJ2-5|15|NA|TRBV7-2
TGTGCCAGCAGCTTAGACGCGGGGGGGCCTCGGTCCCAGTACTTC
CASSLDAGGPRSQYF
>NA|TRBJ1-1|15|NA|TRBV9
TGTGCCAGCAGCCCACCCCTCCGGGGAGCCACTGAAGCTTTCTTT
CASSPPLRGATEAFF
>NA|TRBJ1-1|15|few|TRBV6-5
TGTGCCAGCAGTTACCCCCGGGGGGGTAGCACTGAAGCTTTCTTT
CASSYPRGGSTEAFF
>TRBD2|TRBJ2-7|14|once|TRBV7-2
TGTGCCAGCAGCTCCCTTAGCGGGAACTACGAGCAGTACTTC
CASSSLSGNYEQYF
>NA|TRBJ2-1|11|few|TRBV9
TGTGCCAGCAGCATCGACAATGAGCAGTTCTTC
CASSIDNEQFF
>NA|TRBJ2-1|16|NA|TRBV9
TGTGCCAGCAGCTCCCAAACTAGCATTGGGAACAATGAGCAGTTCTTC
CASSSQTSIGNNEQFF
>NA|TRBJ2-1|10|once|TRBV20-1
TGCAGTGCTAGCCACAATGAGCAGTTCTTC
CSASHNEQFF
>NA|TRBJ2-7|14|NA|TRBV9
TGTGCCAGCAGCGTAAGGGGTGGGGAATACGAGCAGTACTTC
CASSVRGGEYEQYF
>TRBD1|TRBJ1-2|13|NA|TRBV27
TGTGCCAGCAGGGGACAGGGGACCTATGGCTACACCTTC
CASRGQGTYGYTF
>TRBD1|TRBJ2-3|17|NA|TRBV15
TGTGCCACCTTAGCGACAGGGGCCTCACTTAGCACAGATACGCAGTATTTT
CATLATGASLSTDTQYF
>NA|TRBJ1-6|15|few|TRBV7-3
TGTGCCAGCAGCTCAATCACAGGGTACAATTCACCCCTCCACTTT
CASSSITGYNSPLHF
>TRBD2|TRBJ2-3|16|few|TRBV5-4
TGTGCCAGCAGCCTTTTACTAGCGGGGGAACCAGATACGCAGTATTTT
CASSLLLAGEPDTQYF
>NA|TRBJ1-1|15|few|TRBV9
TGTGCCAGCAGCGTACAAGGGCAGTCGAACACTGAAGCTTTCTTT
CASSVQGQSNTEAFF
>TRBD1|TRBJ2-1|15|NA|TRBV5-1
TGCGCCAGCAGCTTGGACAGGGGGCCGTACAATGAGCAGTTCTTC
CASSLDRGPYNEQFF
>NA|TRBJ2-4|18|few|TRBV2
TGTGCCAGCAGTGAATTTAACTGGCCACAAAACGTCAAAAACATTCAGTACTTC
CASSEFNWPQNVKNIQYF
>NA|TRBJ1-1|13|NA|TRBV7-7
TGTGCCAGCAGCCCTGACTCCAACACTGAAGCTTTCTTT
CASSPDSNTEAFF